This T cell receptor (beta chain) appears in the sequencing data of a study of Tregs in tolerant kidney transplant recipients. Some clones are missing from TCRdb's copy, which holds only in-frame ones; the method was immunoSEQ multiplex PCR. This sample has more than 60,000 clones; 85% to 90% occur once, and the top ten carry around 0.38%. Germline CDR1 reads MNHEY; CDR2 reads SMNVEV (reference sequence). Between the trimmed V and J ends, which lost 4 bases and 1 base, there was a span of 13 bases. CDR3 length: 15 amino acids. The TCR originated in a human donor who received a combined kidney and bone marrow transplant. The rearrangement links TRBV27 to TRBJ1-1; tentatively, D is TRBD1 (5 bases). This material consisted of CD4+ T cells from blood, taken before the transplant. The CDR3: CASSSRGDSNTEAFF. The CDR3, as DNA: TGTGCCAGCAGTTCACGGGGGGATTCGAACACTGAAGCTTTCTTT.